This TCR beta chain is drawn from a study of early T cells in non-severe SARS-CoV-2 infection (dated by TCRdb to the early 2020s). At the level of the whole study: Because TCR sequencing was done on bulk RNA from unsorted whole blood, the alpha and beta chains could not be paired.

Beyond this particular receptor, the publication reports: VDJdb matching was skewed toward anti-spike CD8 responses and likely underestimated virus-specific expansions, missing private and CD4 specificities.

This clonotype was found a few times. Its antigen target is currently unknown. No base-level quality is on record; no much larger clone is a single base apart. Germline trimming amounts to 3 bases on V and 2 bases on J, with 2 as the count of junction bases outside the gene matches. From a lookup of the germline V gene (reference sequence), CDR1 and CDR2 are LNHDA and SQIVND. The CDR3, from cysteine to phenylalanine, totals 16 residues. Kept here is only the CDR3 DNA, which spans 48 bases and is read in frame from base 1. The library was prepared using 5' RACE. The sequencer listed for this sample is NextSeq 500. In the TCR library protocol, unique molecular identifiers were attached to individual cDNA molecules to correct for PCR bias and sequencing error. TCR alpha and beta chains were both sequenced, and the abundances of alpha and beta sequences in each sample were closely correlated with each other. In the source study's methods: Decombinator V4 was used to perform V gene, J gene and CDR3 annotation of TCR sequences. TCRs were defined as expanded if a significant change between any two time points was detected under a Poisson model with p below 0.0001. Abundances of TCRs were expressed as counts per million after normalisation to the total number of TCRs sequenced in each sample. MAIT TCRs were defined by TRAV1-2 paired with TRAJ12, TRAJ20 or TRAJ33, and iNKT TCRs by TRAV10 paired with TRAJ18. VDJdb, accessed 1 November 2021, was searched for CMV, EBV and SARS-CoV-2 annotated TCRs, with TCRs annotated for multiple antigens excluded. TCRdb applied fastp at Q25 and MiXCR to the public reads, then kept only in-frame beta chains. Each CDR3 protein gets just one entry, which takes the most common genes and DNA from the rows behind it. TCRdb's processing, not the study's, gives the V and J calls here. The sample table shows around 30,000 distinct CDR3 sequences, and 9% to 9.5% are seen once. Of the sample, about 13% falls within the top ten clones.

A case-control design nested within a healthcare worker cohort in London, UK, was used, with weekly nasopharyngeal swab PCR tests and blood sampling performed. Between 23 and 31 March 2020, the week of the UK lockdown, healthcare workers were enrolled and then followed up weekly for as long as 16 weeks. The source material was whole blood. The chain couples TRBV19 to TRBJ1-5, with 12 middle bases fitting TRBD1. This receptor was identified in an adult who was a healthcare worker with PCR-confirmed SARS-CoV-2 infection or an uninfected control (not recorded which). The CDR3 protein: CASSIGTGGGNQPQHF. The DNA is as follows: TGTGCCAGTAGTATTGGGACAGGGGGCGGCAATCAGCCCCAGCATTTT.